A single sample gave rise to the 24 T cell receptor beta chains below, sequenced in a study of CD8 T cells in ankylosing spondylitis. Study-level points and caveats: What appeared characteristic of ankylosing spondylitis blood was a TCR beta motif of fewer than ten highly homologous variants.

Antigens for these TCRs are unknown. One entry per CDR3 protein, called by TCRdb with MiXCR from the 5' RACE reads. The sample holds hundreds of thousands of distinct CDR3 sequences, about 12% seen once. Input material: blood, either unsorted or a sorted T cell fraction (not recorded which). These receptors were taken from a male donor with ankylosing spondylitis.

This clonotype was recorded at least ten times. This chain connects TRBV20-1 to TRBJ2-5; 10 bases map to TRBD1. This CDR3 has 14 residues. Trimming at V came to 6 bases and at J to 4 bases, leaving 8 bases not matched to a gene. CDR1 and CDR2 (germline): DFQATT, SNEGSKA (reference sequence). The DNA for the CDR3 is TGCAGTGCAAGTAACTGGGACAGGGGAGAGACCCAGTACTTC. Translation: CSASNWDRGETQYF.

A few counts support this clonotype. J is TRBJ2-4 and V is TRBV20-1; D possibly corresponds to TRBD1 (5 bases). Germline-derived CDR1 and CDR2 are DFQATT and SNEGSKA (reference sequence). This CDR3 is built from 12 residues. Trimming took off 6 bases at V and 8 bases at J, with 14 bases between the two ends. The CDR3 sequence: CSARDSRDIQYF. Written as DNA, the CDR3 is TGCAGTGCCCGAGACAGTAGGGACATTCAGTACTTC.

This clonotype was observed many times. The CDR3 loop is CSASNGRALDTQYF. In DNA, the CDR3 is TGCAGTGCTAGTAACGGGAGGGCGTTGGATACGCAGTATTTT. The V gene is TRBV20-1, the J gene TRBJ2-3; TRBD2 aligns across 8 bases. J was trimmed by 6 bases and V by 3 bases; bases with no gene match: 8. Germline loops: CDR1 DFQATT, CDR2 SNEGSKA (reference sequence). The CDR3 totals 14 residues.

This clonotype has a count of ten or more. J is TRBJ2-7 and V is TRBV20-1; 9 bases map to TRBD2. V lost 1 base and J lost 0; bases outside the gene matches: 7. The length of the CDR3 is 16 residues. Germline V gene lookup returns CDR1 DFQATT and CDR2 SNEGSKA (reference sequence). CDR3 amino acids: CSARVGGRAASYEQYF. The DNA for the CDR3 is TGCAGTGCTAGAGTGGGCGGGAGGGCCGCCTCCTACGAGCAGTACTTC.

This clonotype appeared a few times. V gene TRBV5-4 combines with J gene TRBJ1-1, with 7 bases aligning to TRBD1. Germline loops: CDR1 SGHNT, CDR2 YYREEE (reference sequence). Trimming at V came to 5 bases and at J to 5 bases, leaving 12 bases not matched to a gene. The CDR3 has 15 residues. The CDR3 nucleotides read TGTGCCAGCAGTGGAAGGGGGCTGGGTACAACTGAAGCTTTCTTT. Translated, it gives CASSGRGLGTTEAFF.

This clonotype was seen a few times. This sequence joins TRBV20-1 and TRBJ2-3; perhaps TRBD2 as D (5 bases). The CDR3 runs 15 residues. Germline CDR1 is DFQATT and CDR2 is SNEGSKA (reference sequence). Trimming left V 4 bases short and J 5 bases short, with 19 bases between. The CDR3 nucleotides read TGCAGTGCTACTGTGACAACAGCGGCGGGAGATACGCAGTATTTT. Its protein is CSATVTTAAGDTQYF.

The CDR3 DNA reads as TGCAGCGTTGTTTGGGTAGCCAACTATGGCTACACCTTC. It translates to CSVVWVANYGYTF. The chain is built from TRBV29-1 and TRBJ1-2; D gene unclear. Germline loops: CDR1 SQVTM, CDR2 ANQGSEA. This CDR3 contains 13 residues. The V and J ends lost 4 bases and 2 bases respectively, with 11 bases between them. Together with reference TRBV29-1 and TRBJ1-2, the CDR3 gives the full variable domain: SAVISQKPSRDICQRGTSLTIQCQVDSQVTMMFWYRQQPGQSLTLIATANQGSEATYESGFVIDKFPISRPNLTFSTLTVSNMSPEDSSIYLCSVVWVANYGYTFGSGTRLTVV.

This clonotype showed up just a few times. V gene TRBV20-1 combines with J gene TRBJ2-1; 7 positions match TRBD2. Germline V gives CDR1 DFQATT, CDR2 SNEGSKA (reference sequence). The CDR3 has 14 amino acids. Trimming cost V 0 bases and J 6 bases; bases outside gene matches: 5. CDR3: CSARELARTNEQFF. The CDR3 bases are TGCAGTGCTAGAGAACTAGCGCGTACCAATGAGCAGTTCTTC.

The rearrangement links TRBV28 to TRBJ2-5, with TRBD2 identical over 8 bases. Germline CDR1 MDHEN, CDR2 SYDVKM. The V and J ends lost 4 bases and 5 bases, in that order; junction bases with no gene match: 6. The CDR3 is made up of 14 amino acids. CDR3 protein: CASSSIAGLETQYF. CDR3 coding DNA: TGTGCCAGCAGTTCCATAGCGGGATTGGAGACCCAGTACTTC.

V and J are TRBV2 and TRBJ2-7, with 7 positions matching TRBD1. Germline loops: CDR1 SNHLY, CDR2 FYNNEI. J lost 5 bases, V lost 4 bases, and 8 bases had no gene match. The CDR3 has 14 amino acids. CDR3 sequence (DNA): TGTGCCAGCAGTGCGGCCCAGGGGGTGGACGAGCAGTACTTC. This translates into CASSAAQGVDEQYF.

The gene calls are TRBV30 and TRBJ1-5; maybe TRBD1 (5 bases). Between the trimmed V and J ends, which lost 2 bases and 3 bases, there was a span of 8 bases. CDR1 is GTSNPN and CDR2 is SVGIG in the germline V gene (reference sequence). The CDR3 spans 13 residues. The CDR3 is CAWSRGANQPQHF. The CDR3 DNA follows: TGTGCCTGGAGTCGAGGGGCCAATCAGCCCCAGCATTTT.

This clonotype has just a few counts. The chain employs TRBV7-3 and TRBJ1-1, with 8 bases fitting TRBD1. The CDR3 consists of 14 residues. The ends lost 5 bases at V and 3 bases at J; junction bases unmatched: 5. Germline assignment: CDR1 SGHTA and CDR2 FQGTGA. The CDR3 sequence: CASSRQGYDTEAFF. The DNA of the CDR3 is TGTGCCAGCAGCCGACAGGGGTACGACACTGAAGCTTTCTTT.

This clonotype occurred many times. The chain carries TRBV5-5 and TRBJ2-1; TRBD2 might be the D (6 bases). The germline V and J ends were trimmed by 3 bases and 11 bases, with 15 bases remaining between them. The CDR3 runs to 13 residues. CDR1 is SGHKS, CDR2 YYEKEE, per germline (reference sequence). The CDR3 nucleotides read TGTGCCAGCAGCTCGGGCCCGGGGGAGAAGCAGTTCTTC. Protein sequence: CASSSGPGEKQFF. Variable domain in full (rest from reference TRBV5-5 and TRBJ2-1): DAGVTQSPTHLIKTRGQQVTLRCSPISGHKSVSWYQQVLGQGPQFIFQYYEKEERGRGNFPDRFSARQFPNYSSELNVNALLLGDSALYLCASSSGPGEKQFFGPGTRLTVL.

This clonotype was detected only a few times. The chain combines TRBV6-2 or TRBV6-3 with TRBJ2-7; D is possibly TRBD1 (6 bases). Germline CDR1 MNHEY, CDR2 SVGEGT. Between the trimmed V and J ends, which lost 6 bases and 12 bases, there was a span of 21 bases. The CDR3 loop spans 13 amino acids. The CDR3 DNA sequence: TGTGCCAGCAGCCAAGAATCAGGGGTTCGGCTGTACTTC. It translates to CASSQESGVRLYF.

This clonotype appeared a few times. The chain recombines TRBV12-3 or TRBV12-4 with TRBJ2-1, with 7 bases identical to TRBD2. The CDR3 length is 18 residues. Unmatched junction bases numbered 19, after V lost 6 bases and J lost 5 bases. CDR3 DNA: TGTGCCAGCAGCTTATCCAACCCCGGGGGGACCTCTGACAATGAGCAGTTCTTC. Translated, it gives CASSLSNPGGTSDNEQFF.

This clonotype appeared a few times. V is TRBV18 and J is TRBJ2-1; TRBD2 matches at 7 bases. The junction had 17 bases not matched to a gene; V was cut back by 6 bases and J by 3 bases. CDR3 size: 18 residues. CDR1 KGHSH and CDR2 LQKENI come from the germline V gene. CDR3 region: CASSPGPLGGRIYNEQFF. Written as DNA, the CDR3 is TGTGCCAGCTCCCCCGGCCCCCTGGGGGGGAGGATCTACAATGAGCAGTTCTTC.

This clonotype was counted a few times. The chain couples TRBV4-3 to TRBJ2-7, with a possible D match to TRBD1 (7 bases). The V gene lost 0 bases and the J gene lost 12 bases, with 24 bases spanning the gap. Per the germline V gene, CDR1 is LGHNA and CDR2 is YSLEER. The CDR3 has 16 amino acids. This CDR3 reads CASSQEMLWQGGPLYF. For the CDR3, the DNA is TGCGCCAGCAGCCAAGAAATGTTATGGCAGGGGGGCCCGCTGTACTTC.

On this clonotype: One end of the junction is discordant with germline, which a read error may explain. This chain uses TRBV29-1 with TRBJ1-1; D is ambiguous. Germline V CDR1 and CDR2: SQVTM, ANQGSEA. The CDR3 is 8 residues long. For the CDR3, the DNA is TGCAGCGTGAACAATCACGCCTTT. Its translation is CSVNNHAF.

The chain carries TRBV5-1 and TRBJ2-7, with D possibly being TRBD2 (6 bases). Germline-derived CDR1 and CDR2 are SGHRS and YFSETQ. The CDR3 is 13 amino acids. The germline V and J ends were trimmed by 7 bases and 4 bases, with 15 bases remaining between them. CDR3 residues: CASRESGVYEQYF. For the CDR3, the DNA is TGCGCCAGCCGAGAATCGGGAGTGTACGAGCAGTACTTC.

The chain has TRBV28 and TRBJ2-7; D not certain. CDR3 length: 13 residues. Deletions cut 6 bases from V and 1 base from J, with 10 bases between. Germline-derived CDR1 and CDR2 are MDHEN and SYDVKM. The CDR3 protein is CASRVSRSYEQYF. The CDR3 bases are TGTGCCAGCAGGGTGAGCAGATCCTACGAGCAGTACTTC.

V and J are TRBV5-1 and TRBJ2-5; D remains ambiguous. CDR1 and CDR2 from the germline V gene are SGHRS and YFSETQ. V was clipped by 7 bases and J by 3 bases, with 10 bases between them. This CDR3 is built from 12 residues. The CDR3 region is CASSIQEETQYF. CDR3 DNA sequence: TGCGCCAGCTCCATCCAGGAAGAGACCCAGTACTTC.

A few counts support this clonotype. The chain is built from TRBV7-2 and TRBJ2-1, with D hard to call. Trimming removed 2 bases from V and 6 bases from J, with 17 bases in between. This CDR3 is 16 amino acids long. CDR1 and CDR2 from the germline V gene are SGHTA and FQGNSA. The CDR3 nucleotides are TGTGCCAGCAGCTTATCGCCTAGTGGAGAGTTCAATGAGCAGTTCTTC. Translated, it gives CASSLSPSGEFNEQFF.

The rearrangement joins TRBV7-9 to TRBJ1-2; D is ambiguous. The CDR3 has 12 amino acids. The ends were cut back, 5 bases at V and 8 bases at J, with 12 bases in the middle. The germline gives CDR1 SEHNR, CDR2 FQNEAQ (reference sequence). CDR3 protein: CASSETDNGYTF. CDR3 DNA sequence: TGTGCCAGCAGCGAAACCGACAACGGCTACACCTTC. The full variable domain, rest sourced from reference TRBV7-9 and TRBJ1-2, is DTGVSQNPRHKITKRGQNVTFRCDPISEHNRLYWYRQTLGQGPEFLTYFQNEAQLEKSRLLSDRFSAERPKGSFSTLEIQRTEQGDSAMYLCASSETDNGYTFGSGTRLTVV.

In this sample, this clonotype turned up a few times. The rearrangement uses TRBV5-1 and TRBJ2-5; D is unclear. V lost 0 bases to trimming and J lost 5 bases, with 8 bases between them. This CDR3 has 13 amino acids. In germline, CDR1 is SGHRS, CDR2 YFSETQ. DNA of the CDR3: TGCGCCAGCAGCTTGGAGCTCGCTGAGACCCAGTACTTC. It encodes CASSLELAETQYF.